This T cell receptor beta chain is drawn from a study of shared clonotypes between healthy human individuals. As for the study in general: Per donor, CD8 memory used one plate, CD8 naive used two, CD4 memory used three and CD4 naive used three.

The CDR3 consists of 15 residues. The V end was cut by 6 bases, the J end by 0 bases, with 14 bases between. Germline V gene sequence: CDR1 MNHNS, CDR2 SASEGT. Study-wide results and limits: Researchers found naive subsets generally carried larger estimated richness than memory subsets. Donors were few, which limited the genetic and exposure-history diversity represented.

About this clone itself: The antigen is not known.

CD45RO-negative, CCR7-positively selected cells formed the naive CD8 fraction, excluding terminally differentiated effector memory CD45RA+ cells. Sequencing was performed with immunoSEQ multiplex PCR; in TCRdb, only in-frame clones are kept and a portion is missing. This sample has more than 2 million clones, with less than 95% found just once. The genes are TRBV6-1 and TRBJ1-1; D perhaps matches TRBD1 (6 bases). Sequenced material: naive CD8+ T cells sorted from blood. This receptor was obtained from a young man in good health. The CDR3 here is CASSRQATMNTEAFF. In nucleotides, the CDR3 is TGTGCCAGCAGCCGACAGGCCACCATGAACACTGAAGCTTTCTTT.